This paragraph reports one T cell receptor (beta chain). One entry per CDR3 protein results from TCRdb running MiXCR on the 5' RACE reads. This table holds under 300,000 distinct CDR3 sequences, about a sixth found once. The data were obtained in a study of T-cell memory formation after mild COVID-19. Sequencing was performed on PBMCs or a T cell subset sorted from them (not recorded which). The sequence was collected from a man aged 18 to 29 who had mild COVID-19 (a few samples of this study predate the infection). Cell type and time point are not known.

This chain's CDR3 is CASSQEWGTGESIQYF. CDR3 nucleotides: TGCGCCAGCAGCCAAGAATGGGGGACAGGGGAGAGCATTCAGTACTTC. The chain couples TRBV4-3 to TRBJ2-4, with TRBD1 identical over 10 bases. The CDR3 extends over 16 amino acids. The germline gives CDR1 LGHNA, CDR2 YSLEER. V shed 0 bases and J 9 bases; nucleotides not matched to a gene: 8.